The 7 T cell receptor beta chains listed next were all sequenced from one sample in a study of T cells in Graves' hyperthyroidism and ophthalmopathy. Researchers took RNA transcripts and amplified the TCR beta CDR3 regions from them. With the HTBI primer set, the TCR CDR3 went through a first round of RT-PCR. MiXCR, run by TCRdb on the multiplex PCR reads, gives a single entry per CDR3 protein. The sample includes hundreds of thousands of distinct CDR3 sequences, about a sixth of them seen just once. Material: blood. The receptor set was obtained from a woman younger than 30 with Graves' hyperthyroidism that later progressed to Graves' ophthalmopathy.

In the case of this clonotype: This may stem from a read error, because a much larger clone lies one nucleotide away. The J gene is TRBJ2-1, the V gene TRBV27; a possible D gene is TRBD1 (5 bases). Germline assignment: CDR1 MNHEY and CDR2 SMNVEV (reference sequence). CDR3 length equals 14 residues. CDR3 DNA sequence: TGTGCCAGCAGTTTAGGTCTAGGGGCGAATGGGCAGTTCTTC. Amino acids: CASSLGLGANGQFF.

At least ten counts were recorded for this clonotype. This chain joins TRBV27 and TRBJ2-3, with 9 nucleotides matching TRBD2. Germline CDR1 reads MNHEY; CDR2 reads SMNVEV (reference sequence). Trimming removed 8 bases from V and 8 bases from J; junction bases left unmatched: 11. The CDR3 runs to 14 residues. The DNA of the CDR3 is TGTGCCAGCCGACTCGGTAGCGGGGGAGGTACGCAGTATTTT. Translation gives CASRLGSGGGTQYF.

The rearrangement joins TRBV29-1 to TRBJ2-7, with D perhaps TRBD1 (6 bases). Per germline, CDR1 SQVTM and CDR2 ANQGSEA. V lost 4 bases, J lost 9 bases, and 13 bases lay in between. CDR3 length equals 11 residues. For the CDR3, the DNA is TGCAGCGTTGTCTGGGGGCAAGGGCAGTACTTC. The encoded protein is CSVVWGQGQYF.

The chain employs TRBV5-5 and TRBJ2-7; 9 bases are shared with TRBD1. In germline, CDR1 is SGHKS, CDR2 YYEKEE (reference sequence). The CDR3 is 14 residues long. Trimming removed 0 bases from V and 5 bases from J; junction bases left unmatched: 3. This CDR3 reads CASSLGWDRDEQYF. CDR3 nucleotides: TGTGCCAGCAGCTTGGGGTGGGACAGGGACGAGCAGTACTTC.

This clonotype came up many times. The genes are TRBV6-1 and TRBJ2-3; a weak D match, TRBD2 (5 bases). V dropped 8 bases and J dropped 3 bases, with 12 bases sitting between them. The CDR3 loop spans 13 amino acids. Germline V gene data show CDR1 as MNHNS and CDR2 as SASEGT. As DNA, the CDR3 is TGTGCCAGCCGAAGCGGAACAACAGATACGCAGTATTTT. Translation: CASRSGTTDTQYF.

The genes are TRBV6-1 and TRBJ1-5, with TRBD1 identical over 7 bases. The CDR3 runs to 14 residues. After removal of 6 bases from V and 6 bases from J, the junction contained 8 bases not matched to a gene. Germline CDR1 is MNHNS and CDR2 is SASEGT. The CDR3 is CASSHDRAGQPQHF. CDR3 nucleotides: TGTGCCAGCAGCCACGACAGGGCGGGTCAGCCCCAGCATTTT.

This clonotype turned up a few times. This chain joins TRBV4-2 and TRBJ2-2; TRBD2 matches at 10 bases. V was clipped by 1 base and J by 5 bases; unmatched bases: 10. This CDR3 is 18 amino acids long. CDR1 and CDR2 from the germline V gene are LGHNA and YNFKEQ. The CDR3, as DNA: TGTGCCAGCAGCCAAGGGGTCCCTAGCGGGAGAGAGACCGGGGAGCTGTTTTTT. Translation gives CASSQGVPSGRETGELFF.